This T cell receptor (beta chain) was sequenced in a study of cytomegalovirus exposure and HLA in healthy donors. Notes on the study in general: In a later analysis, most CMV-associated TCR beta chains appeared HLA-restricted.

Both 60 Vbeta primers and 13 Jbeta primers went into the PCR. Repertoires were generated with immunoSEQ multiplex PCR, while TCRdb's copy carries only in-frame clones and drops some. Seen here are about 200,000 clones, roughly 80% observed once, and the top ten hold roughly 1.6%. To note about this clone: The target antigen is unknown.

In germline, CDR1 is LNHDA, CDR2 SQIVND (reference sequence). The CDR3 contains 16 residues. V shed 7 bases, J shed 6 bases, and the junction held 14 bases outside the gene matches. The TCR originated in a woman between 18 and 30 years old in good health and CMV-seronegative. The chain carries TRBV19 and TRBJ1-5; TRBD1 matches at 8 bases. The sample comprised PBMCs. This chain's CDR3 is CASTRRTGSEGQPQHF. CDR3 DNA sequence: TGTGCCAGTACCCGACGGACAGGGAGTGAAGGTCAGCCCCAGCATTTT. Variable domain in full (rest from reference TRBV19 and TRBJ1-5): DGGITQSPKYLFRKEGQNVTLSCEQNLNHDAMYWYRQDPGQGLRLIYYSQIVNDFQKGDIAEGYSVSREKKESFPLTVTSAQKNPTAFYLCASTRRTGSEGQPQHFGDGTRLSIL.